Following are 30 T cell receptor beta chains from one sample sequenced in a study of brain T cells in children with intractable seizures. TCRdb keeps only in-frame clones here, not all; method: immunoSEQ multiplex PCR. This sample has roughly 110,000 clones; 94% occur once, and the top ten carry more than 3%. Sample: peripheral blood, taken at surgery. Receptor source: a boy younger than two with hemimegalencephaly and intractable seizures.

This chain uses TRBV27 with TRBJ2-7, with 10 positions matching TRBD2. This CDR3 is built from 17 residues. V lost 4 bases to trimming and J lost 6 bases; unmatched junction nucleotides: 15. The germline V gene encodes CDR1 MNHEY and CDR2 SMNVEV (reference sequence). CDR3 sequence: CASSSEGGGLARGEQYF. CDR3 sequence (DNA): TGTGCCAGCAGTTCGGAGGGGGGGGGACTAGCGAGGGGCGAGCAGTACTTC.

The chain is built from TRBV6-5 and TRBJ1-5; unclear D gene. This CDR3 region has 12 residues. In germline, CDR1 is MNHEY, CDR2 SVGAGI. The V and J ends lost 8 bases and 6 bases respectively, with 11 bases between them. The CDR3 nucleotides read TGTGCCAGCGGTCGTGTAGGTCAGCCCCAGCATTTT. Translated: CASGRVGQPQHF.

The J gene is TRBJ1-5, the V gene TRBV2, with 10 bases aligning to TRBD1. CDR1 and CDR2 from the germline V gene are SNHLY and FYNNEI. The J segment lost 5 bases and the V segment lost 6 bases, leaving 7 bases of the junction unmatched. This CDR3 comprises 15 residues. The CDR3 region is CASRGKTGGYQPQHF. The DNA for the CDR3 is TGTGCCAGCAGGGGCAAGACAGGGGGCTATCAGCCCCAGCATTTT.

This clone was found a few times. The chain has TRBV18 and TRBJ1-6; 8 positions agree with TRBD1. Trimming took 3 bases from V and 10 from J; bases not matched to a gene: 8. Germline V lookup: CDR1 KGHSH, CDR2 LQKENI. This CDR3 is 15 amino acids long. The CDR3 sequence: CASSPQGAVGSPLHF. In DNA, the CDR3 is TGTGCCAGCTCACCTCAGGGGGCGGTCGGATCACCCCTCCACTTT.

The J gene is TRBJ2-2, the V gene TRBV5-1, with no clear D. With 1 base removed from V and 5 bases from J, the gap between germline ends came to 9 bases. Germline V CDR1 and CDR2: SGHRS, YFSETQ. CDR3 size: 14 residues. CDR3 loop: CASSLLGITGELFF. The CDR3 DNA sequence: TGCGCCAGCAGCTTGCTCGGCATTACCGGGGAGCTGTTTTTT. Full variable domain (missing parts from reference TRBV5-1 and TRBJ2-2): KAGVTQTPRYLIKTRGQQVTLSCSPISGHRSVSWYQQTPGQGLQFLFEYFSETQRNKGNFPGRFSGRQFSNSRSEMNVSTLELGDSALYLCASSLLGITGELFFGEGSRLTVL.

The chain couples TRBV6-5 to TRBJ2-7; D remains unclear. Looked up from germline, CDR1 is MNHEY and CDR2 is SVGAGI. The CDR3 spans 11 residues. Trimming cost V 9 bases and J 4 bases, with 10 bases left between them. The CDR3, as DNA: TGTGCCAGTGGGGTAGGTTACGAGCAGTACTTC. It specifies CASGVGYEQYF.

The count of this clone is one. The chain has TRBV6-4 and TRBJ2-3; D remains unclear. The CDR3 consists of 13 residues. Germline V gene lookup returns CDR1 MRHNA and CDR2 SNTAGT. V gave up 4 bases and J gave up 6 bases, with 11 bases separating them. The CDR3, as DNA: TGTGCCAGCAGTGTCGACTCTGGGGATACGCAGTATTTT. Its translation: CASSVDSGDTQYF.

V is TRBV2 and J is TRBJ2-7; D gene ambiguous. The CDR3 totals 10 residues. CDR1 is SNHLY and CDR2 is FYNNEI in the germline V gene. Deletions cut 8 bases from V and 3 bases from J, with 5 bases between. Written as DNA, the CDR3 is TGTGCCAGCGTGAACTACGAGCAGTACTTC. Translation gives CASVNYEQYF.

The chain combines TRBV5-8 with TRBJ1-3, with D unresolved. CDR1 is SGHTS, CDR2 YDEGEE, per germline. The CDR3 extends over 14 amino acids. V was clipped by 2 bases and J by 9 bases, with 15 bases between them. DNA for the CDR3: TGTGCCAGCAGCTTTAGTGCGTACCCGGGCACCATATATTTT. Translating gives CASSFSAYPGTIYF.

The CDR3, as DNA: TGTGCCACCTACCTCCTCTACGAGCAGTACTTC. This encodes CATYLLYEQYF. The chain is built from TRBV5-6 and TRBJ2-7; D is unresolved. With 9 bases removed from V and 3 bases from J, the gap between germline ends came to 10 bases. The CDR3 has 11 amino acids. Germline V gene lookup returns CDR1 SGHDT and CDR2 YYEEEE.

V usage is TRBV9 and J usage is TRBJ2-1; the D call may be TRBD1 or TRBD2 (5 bases each). V was pared by 4 bases and J by 0 bases, with 11 bases between. The CDR3 contains 15 residues. CDR1 SGDLS and CDR2 YYNGEE come from the germline V gene. The CDR3 bases are TGTGCCAGCAGCCCCCGAGGGGTCTCCTACAATGAGCAGTTCTTC. It is translated as CASSPRGVSYNEQFF.

The J gene is TRBJ2-2, the V gene TRBV6-5; D is undetermined. The CDR3 sequence is 14 residues long. V lost 5 bases and J 3 bases, leaving 10 bases between the germline ends. Germline CDR1 and CDR2: MNHEY and SVGAGI. In nucleotides, the CDR3 is TGTGCCAGCAGTCCTCCGACATACACCGGGGAGCTGTTTTTT. This codes for CASSPPTYTGELFF.

The chain has TRBV6-5 and TRBJ2-7; 9 bases are a match to TRBD2. Germline CDR1 MNHEY, CDR2 SVGAGI. The CDR3 has 12 amino acids. The CDR3 protein is CAAGAGGGEQYF. CDR3 nucleotide sequence: TGTGCAGCTGGGGCGGGAGGGGGCGAGCAGTACTTC.

The chain uses TRBV18 and TRBJ1-1; D is possibly TRBD1 (5 bases). Germline-derived CDR1 and CDR2 are KGHSH and LQKENI. The CDR3 sequence is 15 residues long. The V gene lost 4 bases and the J gene lost 1 base, with 13 bases spanning the gap. This chain's CDR3 is CASSLLGEANTEAFF. In DNA form, the CDR3 reads TGTGCCAGCTCACTCTTAGGGGAAGCGAACACTGAAGCTTTCTTT.

This sequence joins TRBV6-1 and TRBJ2-5, with D possibly called TRBD1 or TRBD2 (5 bases each). The CDR3 sequence is 12 residues long. Between the trimmed V and J ends, which lost 1 base and 7 bases, there was a span of 7 bases. Per germline, CDR1 MNHNS and CDR2 SASEGT. Here the CDR3 reads CASSEVGVTQYF. The CDR3 DNA sequence: TGTGCCAGCAGTGAAGTGGGGGTGACCCAGTACTTC.

The chain is built from TRBV29-1 and TRBJ2-5; 8 nucleotides align to TRBD2. Unmatched junction bases numbered 5, after V lost 0 bases and J lost 5 bases. CDR1 SQVTM and CDR2 ANQGSEA come from the germline V gene. This CDR3 spans 14 amino acids. The CDR3 coding sequence is TGCAGCGTTGAAGACCCCCGGGAGGGGGAGACCCAGTACTTC. This gives the protein CSVEDPREGETQYF.

This rearrangement joins TRBV27 to TRBJ1-1; a weak D match, TRBD1 (5 bases). V was clipped by 1 base and J by 0 bases, with 15 bases between them. Looked up from germline, CDR1 is MNHEY and CDR2 is SMNVEV (reference sequence). CDR3 length: 17 amino acids. This CDR3 reads CASSLFFGGGMNTEAFF. DNA for the CDR3: TGTGCCAGCAGTTTATTCTTCGGGGGAGGGATGAACACTGAAGCTTTCTTT.

This clone was recorded a few times. The CDR3 protein is CSAVSPESRDLNYGYTF. CDR3 nucleotides: TGCAGCGCCGTGTCTCCCGAGTCCCGGGATCTGAACTATGGCTACACCTTC. The V and J genes are TRBV29-1 and TRBJ1-2; D is unresolved. The CDR3 length is 17 residues. V was trimmed by 7 bases and J by 2 bases, leaving 26 bases between them. Germline CDR1 reads SQVTM; CDR2 reads ANQGSEA.

The J gene is TRBJ1-1, the V gene TRBV28, with D maybe TRBD1 (5 bases). The CDR3 consists of 12 residues. From germline, CDR1 is MDHEN and CDR2 SYDVKM. Trimming removed 2 bases from V and 10 bases from J, with 11 bases in between. The CDR3 loop is CASSLGPGSAFF. As DNA, the CDR3 is TGTGCCAGCAGTTTAGGGCCAGGGTCAGCTTTCTTT.

With respect to this clone: Other nucleotide sequences in the sample specify the same CDR3. The J gene is TRBJ2-7, the V gene TRBV7-9; D unclear. This CDR3 comprises 12 residues. V lost 3 bases and J lost 1, with 4 bases in between. Germline V gives CDR1 SEHNR, CDR2 FQNEAQ (reference sequence). CDR3 DNA sequence: TGTGCCAGCAGCTTTAGATCCTACGAGCAGTACTTC. It translates to CASSFRSYEQYF.

The chain carries TRBV5-1 and TRBJ2-7, with D possibly matching TRBD2 (6 bases). CDR1 is SGHRS and CDR2 is YFSETQ in the germline V gene. This CDR3 is 16 amino acids long. V was pared by 4 bases and J by 3 bases, with 20 bases between. In DNA form, the CDR3 reads TGCGCCAGCAGCGCAACCCCCGGGACTTTGAACTACGAGCAGTACTTC. This gives the protein CASSATPGTLNYEQYF.

This clone was seen a handful of times. The rearrangement joins TRBV6-5 to TRBJ1-6; 7 bases are a match to TRBD1. Trimming removed 6 bases from V and 0 bases from J; junction bases left unmatched: 2. Germline V gene data show CDR1 as MNHEY and CDR2 as SVGAGI. This CDR3 contains 15 residues. DNA of the CDR3: TGTGCCAGCAGATGGGACAGCTCCTATAATTCACCCCTCCACTTT. It codes for CASRWDSSYNSPLHF.

This sequence joins TRBV6-5 and TRBJ1-6; D is possibly TRBD1 (5 bases). The CDR3 loop spans 12 amino acids. Germline CDR1 is MNHEY and CDR2 is SVGAGI. The V end was cut by 6 bases, the J end by 10 bases, with 10 bases between. CDR3 nucleotide sequence: TGTGCCAGCAGAACGGGGGAATCACCCCTCCACTTT. Protein: CASRTGESPLHF.

The chain combines TRBV5-1 with TRBJ2-6; D remains unclear. The CDR3 sequence is 14 residues long. Germline CDR1 reads SGHRS; CDR2 reads YFSETQ. Trimming removed 1 base at V and 2 bases at J, with 4 bases between. The CDR3 bases are TGCGCCAGCAGCTTGTGGCCTGGGGCCAACGTCCTGACTTTC. This codes for CASSLWPGANVLTF.

The chain couples TRBV7-9 to TRBJ2-7; D is uncertain. V gave up 7 bases and J gave up 2 bases, with 21 bases separating them. Germline CDR1 and CDR2: SEHNR and FQNEAQ (reference sequence). The CDR3 totals 16 residues. The CDR3 region is CASTQPGWGQPYEQYF. For the CDR3, the DNA is TGTGCCAGCACCCAACCCGGGTGGGGTCAACCCTACGAGCAGTACTTC.

For this clone: Other DNA sequences in the sample encode the same CDR3. The chain couples TRBV5-1 to TRBJ2-1; no clear D gene. The V gene's germline CDR1 is SGHRS and CDR2 YFSETQ. This CDR3 region has 15 residues. V was clipped by 0 bases and J by 0 bases, with 7 bases between them. CDR3 bases: TGCGCCAGCAGCTTGGGCGGTAGCTCCTACAATGAGCAGTTCTTC. Protein product: CASSLGGSSYNEQFF.

This sequence joins TRBV6-2 or TRBV6-3 and TRBJ2-1; D call uncertain. CDR3 size: 11 residues. The germline V and J ends were trimmed by 2 bases and 9 bases, with 5 bases remaining between them. CDR1 MNHEY and CDR2 SVGEGT come from the germline V gene. DNA for the CDR3: TGTGCCAGCAGTTACGGTAGTGAGCAGTTCTTC. Amino acid sequence: CASSYGSEQFF.

The CDR3 sequence: CASRPSSGRPRELFF. As DNA, the CDR3 is TGTGCCAGCAGGCCCTCCAGCGGGAGACCCAGGGAGCTGTTTTTT. The J gene is TRBJ2-2, the V gene TRBV2; 8 nucleotides match TRBD2. This CDR3 is built from 15 residues. J was trimmed by 9 bases and V by 6 bases; bases with no gene match: 12. Germline V gene lookup returns CDR1 SNHLY and CDR2 FYNNEI.

The chain employs TRBV28 and TRBJ2-3, with a weak D call TRBD1 (8 bases). V shed 6 bases and J shed 2 bases, with 18 bases lying between them. Germline assignment: CDR1 MDHEN and CDR2 SYDVKM. CDR3 length: 16 residues. The CDR3 sequence is CASSRGDRRITDTQYF. For the CDR3, the DNA is TGTGCCAGCAGCCGGGGGGACAGGAGGATCACAGATACGCAGTATTTT.

This chain links TRBV6-6 with TRBJ2-4; TRBD2 matches at 12 bases. Germline loops: CDR1 MNHNY, CDR2 SVGAGI (reference sequence). The CDR3 covers 22 residues. V was pared by 5 bases and J by 2 bases, with 22 bases of the junction left unmatched. The CDR3 protein is CASSPEPYKKTSGSVSKNIQYF. CDR3 DNA sequence: TGTGCCAGCAGTCCAGAACCCTACAAAAAGACTAGCGGGAGTGTTTCCAAAAACATTCAGTACTTC.